This TCR beta chain was captured by sequencing in a study of beta chain features in type 1 diabetes. Overall study findings and caveats: In every one of the four CD4+ subsets, TCRB CDR3s were moderately but significantly shorter in Type 1 diabetes patients.

A remark on this clone: Its antigen is unknown.

Germline V gene data show CDR1 as LNHDA and CDR2 as SQIVND (reference sequence). The CDR3 extends over 14 amino acids. Trimming shortened V by 7 bases and J by 3 bases, and 15 bases separated the two germline ends. Isolated RNA was reverse transcribed in full, so expressed TCRB transcripts were sequenced. Sequencing was performed with immunoSEQ multiplex PCR; in TCRdb, only in-frame clones are kept and a portion is missing. This table has 40,000 to 65,000 clones, 50% to 75% appearing once. The gene calls are TRBV19 and TRBJ1-1; TRBD1 is a possible D gene (5 bases). Sequenced material: stem cell memory CD4+ T cells from blood. This sequence originates from a woman between 25 and 40 years old with type 1 diabetes. In DNA form, the CDR3 reads TGTGCCAGTAATAAGCAGGGTGGGCACACTGAAGCTTTCTTT. Encoded protein: CASNKQGGHTEAFF.